Following are 8 T cell receptor beta chains from one sample sequenced in a study of T cells in localized non-small cell lung cancer. The repertoire was sequenced with immunoSEQ multiplex PCR; TCRdb's copy has only in-frame clones and lacks some. The sample contains 2,500 to 3,000 clones, 25% to 30% of which appear only once. This sample comprised lung tumor tissue, obtained before any cancer treatment. These TCRs come from a woman aged 40-75 years with stage III lung adenocarcinoma.

The chain recombines TRBV1 with TRBJ1-4. TRBV1 is marked as a pseudogene. The CDR3 consists of 14 residues. The CDR3: CASSRGKANEKLFF. The DNA for the CDR3 is TGCGCCAGCAGCCGCGGGAAGGCTAATGAAAAACTGTTTTTT.

The rearrangement joins TRBV5-1 to TRBJ2-5, with TRBD2 matching over 12 bases. J gave up 5 bases and V 0 bases, and 5 bases lay outside the gene matches. Germline V lookup: CDR1 SGHRS, CDR2 YFSETQ. This CDR3 comprises 16 residues. CDR3 residues: CASSLETSGRWETQYF. The CDR3, as DNA: TGCGCCAGCAGCTTGGAGACTAGCGGGAGATGGGAGACCCAGTACTTC. Together with reference TRBV5-1 and TRBJ2-5, the CDR3 gives the full variable domain: KAGVTQTPRYLIKTRGQQVTLSCSPISGHRSVSWYQQTPGQGLQFLFEYFSETQRNKGNFPGRFSGRQFSNSRSEMNVSTLELGDSALYLCASSLETSGRWETQYFGPGTRLLVL.

The chain carries TRBV10-2 and TRBJ1-1; unclear D gene. V was clipped by 2 bases and J by 4 bases, with 20 bases between them. Germline V gene data show CDR1 as WSHSY and CDR2 as SAAADI. This CDR3 region has 17 residues. CDR3 in DNA: TGCGCCAGCAGTGAGCCCCCCGAATTTTACAGTCCCACTGAAGCTTTCTTT. Translation: CASSEPPEFYSPTEAFF.

This clone is medium-sized (0.01 to 0.1%). CDR3 bases: TGTGCCAGCAGCCCTTCCGAGGGTCGCAATCAGCCCCAGCATTTT. This codes for CASSPSEGRNQPQHF. The chain uses TRBV11-3 and TRBJ1-5; D is ambiguous. The CDR3 is made up of 15 amino acids. V was clipped by 5 bases and J by 2 bases, with 13 bases between them. The germline V gene encodes CDR1 SGHNT and CDR2 YENEEA.

This clone showed up just a few times. V usage is TRBV12-5 and J usage is TRBJ1-4; 9 positions match TRBD1. The trim removed 5 bases at V and 7 bases at J, leaving 5 bases unmatched. The CDR3 runs to 14 residues. Germline CDR1 is LGHNT and CDR2 is FRNRAP. CDR3 sequence reads: CASGTGQGLEKLFF. CDR3 coding DNA: TGTGCTAGTGGTACGGGACAGGGCCTTGAAAAACTGTTTTTT. The full variable domain, its missing parts supplied by reference TRBV12-5 and TRBJ1-4, is DARVTQTPRHKVTEMGQEVTMRCQPILGHNTVFWYRQTMMQGLELLAYFRNRAPLDDSGMPKDRFSAEMPDATLATLKIQPSEPRDSAVYFCASGTGQGLEKLFFGSGTQLSVL.

This clone came up a few times. The V call is TRBV6-8, the J call TRBJ1-1; 12 bases map to TRBD1. V lost 10 bases and J lost 4; bases outside the gene matches: 7. Germline V gene sequence: CDR1 MNHGY, CDR2 SAAAGT. There are 14 residues in the CDR3. The DNA of the CDR3 is TGTGCCATCAGGGGACAGGGGGCGAGCACTGAAGCTTTCTTT. It yields the protein CAIRGQGASTEAFF.

This clone was detected only a few times. This chain uses TRBV15 with TRBJ1-1; D possibly corresponds to TRBD1 (6 bases). CDR1 is LNHNV, CDR2 YYDKDF, per germline (reference sequence). Trimming took 8 bases from V and 1 from J, leaving 17 bases between them. This CDR3 region has 15 residues. For the CDR3, the DNA is TGTGCCACCGGGAAGGGGGAGTGGGGGAACACTGAAGCTTTCTTT. This encodes CATGKGEWGNTEAFF.

This clone has only a few counts. J is TRBJ1-3 and V is TRBV30; 7 bases are shared with TRBD1. The CDR3 totals 14 residues. The trim removed 1 base at V and 0 bases at J, leaving 0 bases unmatched. Germline CDR1 reads GTSNPN; CDR2 reads SVGIG (reference sequence). The CDR3 coding sequence is TGTGCCTGGAGTGGGACAGGCTCTGGAAACACCATATATTTT. It specifies CAWSGTGSGNTIYF.